This T cell receptor beta chain was captured in a study of cytomegalovirus exposure and HLA in healthy donors. Germline CDR1 reads SGHTA; CDR2 reads FQGNSA. The V gene lost 5 bases and the J gene lost 2 bases, with 9 bases spanning the gap. The CDR3 spans 13 residues. Use of 60 Vbeta and 13 Jbeta primers characterized the PCR. Generated by immunoSEQ multiplex PCR, the TCRdb table keeps only in-frame clones and is missing some. The sample includes 95,000 to 150,000 clones, about 73% seen only once; the top ten take approximately 8.2%. The receptor comes from a woman aged 40-49 years in good health and CMV-seropositive. This sequence joins TRBV7-2 and TRBJ1-2; TRBD1 is a possible D gene (6 bases). Specimen: PBMCs. The CDR3 nucleotides are TGTGCCAGCAGCCCAAGGGGGAACTATGGCTACACCTTC. Translating it yields CASSPRGNYGYTF.